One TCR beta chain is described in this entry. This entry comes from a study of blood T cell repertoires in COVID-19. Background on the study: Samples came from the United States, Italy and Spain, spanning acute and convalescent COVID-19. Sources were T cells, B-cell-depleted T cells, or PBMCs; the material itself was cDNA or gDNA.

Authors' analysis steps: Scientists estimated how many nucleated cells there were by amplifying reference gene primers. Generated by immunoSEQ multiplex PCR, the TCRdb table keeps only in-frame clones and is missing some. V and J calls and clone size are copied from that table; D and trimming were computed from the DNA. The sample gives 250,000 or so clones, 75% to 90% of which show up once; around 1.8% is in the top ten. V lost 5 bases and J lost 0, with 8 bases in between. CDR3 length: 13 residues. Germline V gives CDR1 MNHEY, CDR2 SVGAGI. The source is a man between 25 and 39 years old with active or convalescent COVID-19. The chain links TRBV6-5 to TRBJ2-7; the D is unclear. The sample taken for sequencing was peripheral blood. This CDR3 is CASSKFSSYEQYF. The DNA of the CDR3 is TGTGCCAGCAGTAAATTTAGCTCCTACGAGCAGTACTTC.